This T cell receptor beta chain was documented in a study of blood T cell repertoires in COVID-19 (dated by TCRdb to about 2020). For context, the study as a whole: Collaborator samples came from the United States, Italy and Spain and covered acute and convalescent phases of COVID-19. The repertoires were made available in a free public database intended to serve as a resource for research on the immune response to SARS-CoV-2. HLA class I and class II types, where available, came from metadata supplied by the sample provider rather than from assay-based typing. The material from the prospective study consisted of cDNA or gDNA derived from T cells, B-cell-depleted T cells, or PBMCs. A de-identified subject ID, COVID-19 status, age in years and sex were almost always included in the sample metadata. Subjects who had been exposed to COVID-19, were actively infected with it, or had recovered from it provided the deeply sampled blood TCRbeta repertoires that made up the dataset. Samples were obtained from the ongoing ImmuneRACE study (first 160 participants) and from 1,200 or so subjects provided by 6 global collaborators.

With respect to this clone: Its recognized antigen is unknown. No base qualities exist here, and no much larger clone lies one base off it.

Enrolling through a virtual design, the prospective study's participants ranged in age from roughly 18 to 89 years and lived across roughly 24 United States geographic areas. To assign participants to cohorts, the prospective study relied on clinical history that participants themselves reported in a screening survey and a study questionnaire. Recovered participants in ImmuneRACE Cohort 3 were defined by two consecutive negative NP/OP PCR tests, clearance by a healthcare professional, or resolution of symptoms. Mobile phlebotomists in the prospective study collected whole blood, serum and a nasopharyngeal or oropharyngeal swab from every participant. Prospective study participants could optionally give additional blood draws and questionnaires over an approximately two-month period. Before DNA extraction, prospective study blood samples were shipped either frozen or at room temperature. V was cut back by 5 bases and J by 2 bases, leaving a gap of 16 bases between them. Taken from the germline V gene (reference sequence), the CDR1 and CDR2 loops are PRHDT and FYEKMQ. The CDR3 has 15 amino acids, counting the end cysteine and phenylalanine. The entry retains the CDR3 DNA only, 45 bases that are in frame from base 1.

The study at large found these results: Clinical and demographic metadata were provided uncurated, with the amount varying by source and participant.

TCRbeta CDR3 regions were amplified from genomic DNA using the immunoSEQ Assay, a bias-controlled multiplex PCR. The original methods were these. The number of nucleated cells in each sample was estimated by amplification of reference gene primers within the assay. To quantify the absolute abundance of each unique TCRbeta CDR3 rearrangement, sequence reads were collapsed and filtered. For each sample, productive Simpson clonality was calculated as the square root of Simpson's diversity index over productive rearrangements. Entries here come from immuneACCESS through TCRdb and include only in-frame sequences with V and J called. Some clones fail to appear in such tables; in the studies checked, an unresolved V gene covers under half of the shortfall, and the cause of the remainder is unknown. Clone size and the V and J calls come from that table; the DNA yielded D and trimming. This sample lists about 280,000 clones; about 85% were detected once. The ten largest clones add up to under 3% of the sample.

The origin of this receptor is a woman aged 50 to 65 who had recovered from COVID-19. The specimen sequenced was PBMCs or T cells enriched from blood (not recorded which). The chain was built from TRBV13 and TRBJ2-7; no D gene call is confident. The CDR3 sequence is CASSTPLGSTYEQYF. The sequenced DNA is TGTGCCAGCAGCACCCCACTGGGCTCTACCTACGAGCAGTACTTC. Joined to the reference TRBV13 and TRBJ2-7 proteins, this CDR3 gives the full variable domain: AAGVIQSPRHLIKEKRETATLKCYPIPRHDTVYWYQQGPGQDPQFLISFYEKMQSDKGSIPDRFSAQQFSDYHSELNMSSLELGDSALYFCASSTPLGSTYEQYFGPGTRLTVT.